The 4 T cell receptor beta chains below were found in one sample sequenced in a study of vaccination effects on CD4 cells after COVID-19. These receptors lack a known antigen. Culture lasted about 11 days before CD4+ T cell isolation. The individual was infected with SARS-CoV-2 between March and December 2020, as confirmed by PCR. Participants were given two doses of BNT162b2 or mRNA-1273 vaccine. Repertoires were generated with immunoSEQ multiplex PCR, while TCRdb's copy carries only in-frame clones and drops some. The table shows around 50,000 clones, with about 76% occurring only once. Here the sequenced sample was CD4+ T cells from PBMCs cultured without peptide, taken after COVID-19 vaccination. The receptors derive from a human donor who had a prior SARS-CoV-2 infection.

The sample holds a few counts of this clone. The rearrangement joins TRBV19 to TRBJ2-7; tentatively, D is TRBD2 (6 bases). This CDR3 region has 14 residues. Trimming left V 5 bases short and J 3 bases short, with 14 bases between. Germline V gene sequence: CDR1 LNHDA, CDR2 SQIVND (reference sequence). Written as DNA, the CDR3 is TGTGCCAGTAGTTCGGAGGGAGCCTACTACGAGCAGTACTTC. It codes for CASSSEGAYYEQYF.

The chain has TRBV1 and TRBJ1-2; TRBD1 is taken as the D call from the table, unchecked against the DNA. TRBV1 is an annotated pseudogene. The CDR3 extends over 16 amino acids. CDR3 residues: CTSSQDVGQYDYGYTF. The CDR3 DNA is TGCACCAGCAGCCAAGATGTCGGACAGTACGACTATGGCTACACCTTC.

The chain combines TRBV19 with TRBJ2-3; 9 nucleotides line up with TRBD2. The V gene end was trimmed by 4 bases and the J gene end by 5 bases; junction bases not matched to a gene: 10. Germline V gene lookup returns CDR1 LNHDA and CDR2 SQIVND (reference sequence). CDR3 length equals 16 residues. The CDR3 region has the DNA TGTGCCAGTAGTAGCGCCGGGACTAGCCTATTAGATACGCAGTATTTT. It codes for CASSSAGTSLLDTQYF. Full variable domain (rest looked up from reference TRBV19 and TRBJ2-3): DGGITQSPKYLFRKEGQNVTLSCEQNLNHDAMYWYRQDPGQGLRLIYYSQIVNDFQKGDIAEGYSVSREKKESFPLTVTSAQKNPTAFYLCASSSAGTSLLDTQYFGPGTRLTVL.

This clone was seen only a few times. The J gene is TRBJ2-3, the V gene TRBV24-1, with D possibly TRBD1 on 5 matching bases. The V and J ends lost 3 bases and 3 bases respectively, with 9 bases between them. The CDR3 is 14 amino acids. Germline loops: CDR1 KGHDR, CDR2 SFDVKD. Here the CDR3 DNA reads TGTGCCACCAGTGATGTGACAGCGACAGATACGCAGTATTTT. Protein sequence: CATSDVTATDTQYF.